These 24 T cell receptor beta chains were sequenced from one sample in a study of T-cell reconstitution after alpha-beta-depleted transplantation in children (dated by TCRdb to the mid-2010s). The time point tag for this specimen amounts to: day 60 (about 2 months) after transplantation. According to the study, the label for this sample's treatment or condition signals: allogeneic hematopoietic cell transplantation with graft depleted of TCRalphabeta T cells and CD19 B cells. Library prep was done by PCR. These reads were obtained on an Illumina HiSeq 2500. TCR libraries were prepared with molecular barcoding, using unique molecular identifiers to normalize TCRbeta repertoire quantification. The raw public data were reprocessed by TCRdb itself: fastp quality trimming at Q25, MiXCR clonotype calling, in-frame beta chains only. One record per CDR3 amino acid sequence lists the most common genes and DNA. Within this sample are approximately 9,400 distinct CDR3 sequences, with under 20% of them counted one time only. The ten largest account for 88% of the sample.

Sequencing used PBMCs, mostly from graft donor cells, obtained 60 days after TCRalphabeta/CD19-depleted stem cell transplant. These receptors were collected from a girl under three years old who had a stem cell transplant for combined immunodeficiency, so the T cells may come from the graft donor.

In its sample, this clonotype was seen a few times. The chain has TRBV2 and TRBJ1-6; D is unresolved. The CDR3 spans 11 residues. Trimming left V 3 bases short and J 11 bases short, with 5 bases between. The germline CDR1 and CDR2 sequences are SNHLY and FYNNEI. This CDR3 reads CASSEIPPLHF. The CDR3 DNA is TGTGCCAGCAGTGAGATTCCACCCCTCCACTTT. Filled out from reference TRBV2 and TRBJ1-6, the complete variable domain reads EPEVTQTPSHQVTQMGQEVILRCVPISNHLYFYWYRQILGQKVEFLVSFYNNEISEKSEIFDDQFSVERPDGSNFTLKIRSTKLEDSAMYFCASSEIPPLHFGNGTRLTVT.

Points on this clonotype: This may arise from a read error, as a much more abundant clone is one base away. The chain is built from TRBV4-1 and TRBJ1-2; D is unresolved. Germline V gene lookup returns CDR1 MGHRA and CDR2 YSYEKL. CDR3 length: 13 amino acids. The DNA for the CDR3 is TGCGCCAGCAGCCAAGAATCTAACTATGGCTACCCCTTC. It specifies CASSQESNYGYPF.

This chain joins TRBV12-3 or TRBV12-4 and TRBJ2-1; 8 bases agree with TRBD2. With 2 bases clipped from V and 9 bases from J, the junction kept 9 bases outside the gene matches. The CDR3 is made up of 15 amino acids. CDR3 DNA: TGTGCCAGCAGTTTAATGGCGGGAGGTGGAGTTGAGCAGTTCTTC. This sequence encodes CASSLMAGGGVEQFF.

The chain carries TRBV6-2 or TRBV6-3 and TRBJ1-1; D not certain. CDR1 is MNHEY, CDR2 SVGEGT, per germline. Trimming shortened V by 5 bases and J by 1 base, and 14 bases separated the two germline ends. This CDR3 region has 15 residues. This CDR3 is CASSPFGGPNTEAFF. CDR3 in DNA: TGTGCCAGCAGTCCTTTTGGAGGGCCGAACACTGAAGCTTTCTTT.

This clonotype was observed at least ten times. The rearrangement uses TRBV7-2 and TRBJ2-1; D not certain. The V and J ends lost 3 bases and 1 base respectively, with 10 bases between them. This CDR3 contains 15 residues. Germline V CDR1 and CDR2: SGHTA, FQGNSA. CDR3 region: CASSFEAVSYNEQFF. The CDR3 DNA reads TGTGCCAGCAGCTTCGAGGCTGTTTCCTACAATGAGCAGTTCTTC. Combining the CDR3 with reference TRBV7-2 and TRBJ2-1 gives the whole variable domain GAGVSQSPSNKVTEKGKDVELRCDPISGHTALYWYRQSLGQGLEFLIYFQGNSAPDKSGLPSDRFSAERTGGSVSTLTIQRTQQEDSAVYLCASSFEAVSYNEQFFGPGTRLTVL.

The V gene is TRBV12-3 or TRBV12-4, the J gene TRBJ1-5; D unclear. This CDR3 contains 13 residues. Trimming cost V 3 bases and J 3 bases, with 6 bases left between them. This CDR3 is CASSFRDNQPQHF. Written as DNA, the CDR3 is TGTGCCAGCAGTTTTAGAGACAATCAGCCCCAGCATTTT.

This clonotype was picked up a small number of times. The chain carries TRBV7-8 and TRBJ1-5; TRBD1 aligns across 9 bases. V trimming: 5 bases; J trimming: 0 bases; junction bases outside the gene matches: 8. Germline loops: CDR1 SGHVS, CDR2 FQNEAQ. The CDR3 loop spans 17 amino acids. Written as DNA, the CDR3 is TGTGCCAGCAGCCCTCAGACAGGGGGGCTTAGCAATCAGCCCCAGCATTTT. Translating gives CASSPQTGGLSNQPQHF.

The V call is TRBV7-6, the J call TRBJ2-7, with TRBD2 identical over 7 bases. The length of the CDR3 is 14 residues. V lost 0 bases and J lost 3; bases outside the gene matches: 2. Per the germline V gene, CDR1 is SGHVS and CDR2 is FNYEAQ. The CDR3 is CASSLARTSYEQYF. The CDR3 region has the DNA TGTGCCAGCAGCTTAGCGCGGACTAGCTACGAGCAGTACTTC.

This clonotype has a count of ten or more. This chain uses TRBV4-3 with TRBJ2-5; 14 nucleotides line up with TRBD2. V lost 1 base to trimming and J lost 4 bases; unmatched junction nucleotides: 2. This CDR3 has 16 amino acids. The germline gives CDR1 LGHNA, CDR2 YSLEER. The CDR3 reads CASSQGLAGGVETQYF. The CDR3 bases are TGCGCCAGCAGCCAAGGACTAGCGGGAGGGGTAGAGACCCAGTACTTC.

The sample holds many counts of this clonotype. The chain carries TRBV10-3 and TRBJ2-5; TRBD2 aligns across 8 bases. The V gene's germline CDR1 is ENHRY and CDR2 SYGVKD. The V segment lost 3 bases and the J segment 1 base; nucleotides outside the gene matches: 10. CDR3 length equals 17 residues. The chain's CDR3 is CAISETRRTSGQETQYF. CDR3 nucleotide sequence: TGTGCCATCAGTGAAACCCGACGTACTAGCGGCCAAGAGACCCAGTACTTC.

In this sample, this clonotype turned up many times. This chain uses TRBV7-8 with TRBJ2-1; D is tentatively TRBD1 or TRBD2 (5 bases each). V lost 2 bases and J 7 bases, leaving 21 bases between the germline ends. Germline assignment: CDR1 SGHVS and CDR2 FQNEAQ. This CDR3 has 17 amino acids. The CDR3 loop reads CASSLRAGTQGGNEQFF. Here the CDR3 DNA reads TGTGCCAGCAGCTTAAGAGCCGGGACCCAGGGTGGTAATGAGCAGTTCTTC.

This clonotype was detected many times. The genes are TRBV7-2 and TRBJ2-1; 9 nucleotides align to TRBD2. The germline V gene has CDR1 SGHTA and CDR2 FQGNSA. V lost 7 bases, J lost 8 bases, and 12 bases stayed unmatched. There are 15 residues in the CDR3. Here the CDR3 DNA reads TGTGCCAGCACCCAAGAGGGCGGGAGGGGCTATGAGCAGTTCTTC. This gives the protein CASTQEGGRGYEQFF.

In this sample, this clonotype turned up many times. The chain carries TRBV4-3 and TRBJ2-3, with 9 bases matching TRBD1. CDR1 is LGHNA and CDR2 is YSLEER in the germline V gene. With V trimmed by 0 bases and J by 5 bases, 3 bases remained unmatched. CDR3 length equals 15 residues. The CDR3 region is CASSQDGGQGDTQYF. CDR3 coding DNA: TGCGCCAGCAGCCAAGACGGGGGACAGGGAGATACGCAGTATTTT.

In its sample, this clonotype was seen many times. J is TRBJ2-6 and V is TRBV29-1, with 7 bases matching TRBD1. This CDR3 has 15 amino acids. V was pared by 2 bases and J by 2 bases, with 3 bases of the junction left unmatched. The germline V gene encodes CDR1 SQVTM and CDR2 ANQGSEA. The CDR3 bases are TGCAGCGTTGAATTTGGGACAGCTGGGGCCAACGTCCTGACTTTC. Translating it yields CSVEFGTAGANVLTF.

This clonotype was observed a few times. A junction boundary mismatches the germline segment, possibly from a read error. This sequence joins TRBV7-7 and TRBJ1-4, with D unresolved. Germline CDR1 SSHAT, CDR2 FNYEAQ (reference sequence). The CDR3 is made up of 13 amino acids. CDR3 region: CASSLGLNEKLFF. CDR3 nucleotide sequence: TGTGCTAGCAGCTTGGGTCTTAATGAAAAACTGTTTTTT.

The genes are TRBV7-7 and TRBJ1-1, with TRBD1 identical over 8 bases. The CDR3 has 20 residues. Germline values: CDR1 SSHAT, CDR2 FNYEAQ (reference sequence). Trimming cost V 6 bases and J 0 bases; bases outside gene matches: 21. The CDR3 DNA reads TGTGCCAGCAGTTTTGTTTCCCGTCGGGACAGGTATCGGCTGAACACTGAAGCTTTCTTT. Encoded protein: CASSFVSRRDRYRLNTEAFF.

This CDR3 is CTSSKRNRGNEQFF. The CDR3 bases are TGTACCAGCAGCAAGCGGAATCGAGGGAATGAGCAGTTCTTC. This chain uses TRBV21-1 with TRBJ2-1; the table's D call, TRBD2, has no DNA check behind it. TRBV21-1 is a listed pseudogene. CDR3 length: 14 amino acids.

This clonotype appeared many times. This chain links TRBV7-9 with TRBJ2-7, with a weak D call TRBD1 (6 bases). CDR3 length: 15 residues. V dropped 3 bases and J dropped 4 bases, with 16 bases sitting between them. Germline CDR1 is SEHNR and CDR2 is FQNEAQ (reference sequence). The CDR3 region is CASSLPQGVTYEQYF. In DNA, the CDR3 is TGTGCCAGCAGCTTGCCACAGGGTGTCACATACGAGCAGTACTTC. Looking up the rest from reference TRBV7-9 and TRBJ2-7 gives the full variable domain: DTGVSQNPRHKITKRGQNVTFRCDPISEHNRLYWYRQTLGQGPEFLTYFQNEAQLEKSRLLSDRFSAERPKGSFSTLEIQRTEQGDSAMYLCASSLPQGVTYEQYFGPGTRLTVT.

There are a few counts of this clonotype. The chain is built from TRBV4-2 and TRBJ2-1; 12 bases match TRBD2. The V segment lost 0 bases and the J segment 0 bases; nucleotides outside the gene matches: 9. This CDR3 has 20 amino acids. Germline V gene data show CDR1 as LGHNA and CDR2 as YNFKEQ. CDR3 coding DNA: TGTGCCAGCAGCCAAGATACTAGGCTAGCGGGAGGGACCTCCTACAATGAGCAGTTCTTC. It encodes CASSQDTRLAGGTSYNEQFF.

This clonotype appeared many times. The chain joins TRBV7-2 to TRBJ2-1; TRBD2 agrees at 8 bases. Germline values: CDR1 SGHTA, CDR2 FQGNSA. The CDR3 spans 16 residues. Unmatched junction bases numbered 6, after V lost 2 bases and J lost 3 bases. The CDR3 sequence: CASSLFGRAGYNEQFF. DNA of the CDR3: TGTGCCAGCAGCTTATTCGGGAGGGCCGGCTACAATGAGCAGTTCTTC.

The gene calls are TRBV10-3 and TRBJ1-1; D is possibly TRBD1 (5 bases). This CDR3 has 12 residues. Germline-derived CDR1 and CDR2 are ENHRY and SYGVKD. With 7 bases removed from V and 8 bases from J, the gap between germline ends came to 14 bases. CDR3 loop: CAITEGRGEAFF. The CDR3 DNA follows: TGTGCCATCACGGAAGGGCGGGGGGAAGCTTTCTTT.

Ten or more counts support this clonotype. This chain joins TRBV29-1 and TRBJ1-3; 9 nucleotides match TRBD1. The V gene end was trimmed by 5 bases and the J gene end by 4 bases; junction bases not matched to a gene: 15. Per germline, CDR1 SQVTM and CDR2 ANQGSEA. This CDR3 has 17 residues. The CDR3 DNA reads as TGCAGCGTTCGGTTAATGGGACAGGGCGTCTCGGGAAACACCATATATTTT. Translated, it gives CSVRLMGQGVSGNTIYF. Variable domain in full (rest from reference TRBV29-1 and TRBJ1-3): SAVISQKPSRDICQRGTSLTIQCQVDSQVTMMFWYRQQPGQSLTLIATANQGSEATYESGFVIDKFPISRPNLTFSTLTVSNMSPEDSSIYLCSVRLMGQGVSGNTIYFGEGSWLTVV.

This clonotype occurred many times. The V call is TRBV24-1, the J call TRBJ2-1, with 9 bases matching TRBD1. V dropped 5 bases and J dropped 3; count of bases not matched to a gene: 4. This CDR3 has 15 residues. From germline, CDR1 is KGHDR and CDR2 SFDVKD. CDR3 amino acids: CATSAQTGGYNEQFF. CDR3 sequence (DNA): TGTGCCACCAGTGCCCAGACAGGGGGCTACAATGAGCAGTTCTTC.

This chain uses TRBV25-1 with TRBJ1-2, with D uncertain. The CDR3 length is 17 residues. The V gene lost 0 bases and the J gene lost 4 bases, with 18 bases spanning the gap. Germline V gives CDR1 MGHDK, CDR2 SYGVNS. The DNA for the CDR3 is TGTGCCAGCAGTGAATATGACTTGAGGGCGCGTAGCTATGGCTACACCTTC. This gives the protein CASSEYDLRARSYGYTF.